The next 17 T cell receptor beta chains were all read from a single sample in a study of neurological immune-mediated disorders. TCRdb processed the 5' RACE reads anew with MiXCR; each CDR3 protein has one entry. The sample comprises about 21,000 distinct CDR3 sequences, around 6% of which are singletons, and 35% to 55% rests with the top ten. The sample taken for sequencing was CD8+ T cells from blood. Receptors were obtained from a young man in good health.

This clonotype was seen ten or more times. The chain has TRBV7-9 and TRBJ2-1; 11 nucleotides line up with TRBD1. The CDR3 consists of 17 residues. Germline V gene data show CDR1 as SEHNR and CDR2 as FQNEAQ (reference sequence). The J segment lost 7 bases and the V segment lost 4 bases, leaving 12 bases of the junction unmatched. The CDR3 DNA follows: TGTGCCAGCAGCTATGGGTGGGGGACAGGGGGATGGAATGAGCAGTTCTTC. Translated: CASSYGWGTGGWNEQFF.

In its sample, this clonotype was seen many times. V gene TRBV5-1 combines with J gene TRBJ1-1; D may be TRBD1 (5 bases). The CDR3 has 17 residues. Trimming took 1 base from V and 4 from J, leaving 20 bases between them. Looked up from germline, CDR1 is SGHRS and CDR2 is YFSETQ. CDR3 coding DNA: TGCGCCAGCAGCTTGTGGGGCCTTTCGCAAATGAGCACTGAAGCTTTCTTT. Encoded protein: CASSLWGLSQMSTEAFF.

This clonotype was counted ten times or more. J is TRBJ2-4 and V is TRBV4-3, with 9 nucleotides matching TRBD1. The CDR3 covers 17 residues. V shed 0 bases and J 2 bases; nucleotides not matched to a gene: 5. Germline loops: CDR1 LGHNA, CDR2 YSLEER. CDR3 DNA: TGCGCCAGCAGCCAAGATCTGACAGGGGGAACCAAAAACATTCAGTACTTC. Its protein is CASSQDLTGGTKNIQYF.

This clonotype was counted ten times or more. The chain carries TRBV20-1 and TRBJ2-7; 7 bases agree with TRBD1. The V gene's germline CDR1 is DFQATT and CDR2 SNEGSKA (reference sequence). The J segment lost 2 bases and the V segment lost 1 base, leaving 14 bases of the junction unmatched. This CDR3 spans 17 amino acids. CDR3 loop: CSARGWATGTDPYEQYF. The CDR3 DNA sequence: TGCAGTGCTAGAGGGTGGGCGACCGGGACAGACCCCTACGAGCAGTACTTC.

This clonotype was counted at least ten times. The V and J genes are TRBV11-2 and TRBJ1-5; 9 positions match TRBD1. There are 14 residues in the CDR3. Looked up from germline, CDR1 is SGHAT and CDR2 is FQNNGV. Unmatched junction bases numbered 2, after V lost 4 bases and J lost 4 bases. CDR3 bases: TGTGCCAGCAGCTCTGGACAGGGGAATCAGCCCCAGCATTTT. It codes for CASSSGQGNQPQHF.

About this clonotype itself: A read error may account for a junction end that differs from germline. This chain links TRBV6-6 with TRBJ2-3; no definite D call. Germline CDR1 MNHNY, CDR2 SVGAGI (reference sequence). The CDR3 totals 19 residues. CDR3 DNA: TGTGCCAGCAGTTACTCGATGGCTTTTGGTAGCCCGCGCACAGATACGAAGTATTTT. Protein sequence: CASSYSMAFGSPRTDTKYF.

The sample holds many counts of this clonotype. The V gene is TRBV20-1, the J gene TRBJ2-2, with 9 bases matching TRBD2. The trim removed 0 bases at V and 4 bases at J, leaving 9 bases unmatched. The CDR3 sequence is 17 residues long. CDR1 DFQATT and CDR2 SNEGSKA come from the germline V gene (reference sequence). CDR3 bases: TGCAGTGCTAGAGATGTCCGGCTAGCGGGGCTCACCGGGGAGCTGTTTTTT. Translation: CSARDVRLAGLTGELFF.

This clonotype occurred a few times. CDR3 sequence reads: CASSSDGYGYTF. CDR3 DNA: TGTGCCAGCAGTTCGGACGGCTATGGCTACACCTTC. The V gene is TRBV6-5, the J gene TRBJ1-2; D is unresolved. The V gene lost 4 bases and the J gene lost 4 bases, with 7 bases spanning the gap. The length of the CDR3 is 12 residues. In germline, CDR1 is MNHEY, CDR2 SVGAGI.

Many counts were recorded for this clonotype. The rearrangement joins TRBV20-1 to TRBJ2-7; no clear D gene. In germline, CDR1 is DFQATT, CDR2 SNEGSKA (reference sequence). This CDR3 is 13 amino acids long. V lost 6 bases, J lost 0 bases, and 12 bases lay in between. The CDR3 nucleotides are TGCAGTGCAGAAGGAGACTTCTCCTACGAGCAGTACTTC. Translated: CSAEGDFSYEQYF.

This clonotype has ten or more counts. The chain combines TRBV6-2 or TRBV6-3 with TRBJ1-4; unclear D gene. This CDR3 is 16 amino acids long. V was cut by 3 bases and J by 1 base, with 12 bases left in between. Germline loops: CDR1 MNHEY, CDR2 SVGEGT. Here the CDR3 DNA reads TGTGCCAGCAGTTATTTTAGCGGCGGAACTAATGAAAAACTGTTTTTT. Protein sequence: CASSYFSGGTNEKLFF.

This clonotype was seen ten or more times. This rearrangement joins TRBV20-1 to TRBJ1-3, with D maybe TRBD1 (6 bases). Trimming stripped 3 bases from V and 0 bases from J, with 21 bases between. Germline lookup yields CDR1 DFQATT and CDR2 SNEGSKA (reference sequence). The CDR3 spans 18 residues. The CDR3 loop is CSARKARGGGDSGNTIYF. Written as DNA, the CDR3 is TGCAGTGCTAGGAAGGCTCGAGGGGGGGGTGACTCTGGAAACACCATATATTTT.

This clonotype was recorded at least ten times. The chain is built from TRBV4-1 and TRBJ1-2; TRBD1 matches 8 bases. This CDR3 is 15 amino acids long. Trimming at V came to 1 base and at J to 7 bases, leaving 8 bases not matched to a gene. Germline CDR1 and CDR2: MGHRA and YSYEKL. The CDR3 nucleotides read TGCGCCAGCAGCCAAGGAGGACAGGGAATTGGTGGCTACACCTTC. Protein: CASSQGGQGIGGYTF.

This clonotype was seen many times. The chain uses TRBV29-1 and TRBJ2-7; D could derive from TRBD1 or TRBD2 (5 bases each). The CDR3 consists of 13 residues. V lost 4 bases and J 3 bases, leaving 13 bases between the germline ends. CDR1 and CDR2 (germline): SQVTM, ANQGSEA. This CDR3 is CSVVDGTDYEQYF. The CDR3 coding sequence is TGCAGCGTTGTGGACGGGACCGACTACGAGCAGTACTTC.

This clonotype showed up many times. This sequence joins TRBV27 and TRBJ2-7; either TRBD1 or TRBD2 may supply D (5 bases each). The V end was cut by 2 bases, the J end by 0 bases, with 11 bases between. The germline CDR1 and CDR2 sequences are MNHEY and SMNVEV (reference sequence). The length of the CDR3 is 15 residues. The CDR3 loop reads CASSLRGGHSYEQYF. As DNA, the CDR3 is TGTGCCAGCAGTTTAAGGGGCGGGCACTCCTACGAGCAGTACTTC.

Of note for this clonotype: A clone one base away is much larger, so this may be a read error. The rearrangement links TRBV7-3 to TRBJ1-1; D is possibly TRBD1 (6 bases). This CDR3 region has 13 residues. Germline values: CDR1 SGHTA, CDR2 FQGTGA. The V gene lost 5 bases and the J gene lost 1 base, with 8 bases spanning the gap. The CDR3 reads CASSMTGNTEAFF. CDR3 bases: TGTGCCAGCAGCATGACAGGGAACACTGAAGCTTTCTTT.

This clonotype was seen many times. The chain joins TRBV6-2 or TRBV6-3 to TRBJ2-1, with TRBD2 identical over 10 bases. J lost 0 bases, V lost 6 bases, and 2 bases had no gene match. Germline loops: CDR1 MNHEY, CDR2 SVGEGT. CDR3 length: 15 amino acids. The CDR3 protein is CASRSGGVSYNEQFF. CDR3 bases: TGTGCCAGCAGGAGCGGGGGGGTCTCCTACAATGAGCAGTTCTTC.

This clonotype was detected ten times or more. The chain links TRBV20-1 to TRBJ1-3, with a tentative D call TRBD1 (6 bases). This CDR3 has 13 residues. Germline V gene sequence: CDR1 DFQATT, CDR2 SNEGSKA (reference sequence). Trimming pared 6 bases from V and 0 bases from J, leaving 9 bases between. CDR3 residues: CSAPTGSGNTIYF. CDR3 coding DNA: TGCAGTGCCCCGACAGGCTCTGGAAACACCATATATTTT.